One sample yielded the 20 T cell receptor beta chains listed below, sequenced in a study of T cells in Graves' hyperthyroidism and ophthalmopathy. Regions amplified from RNA transcripts were the TCR beta CDR3 regions. RT-PCR in the first round (using the HTBI primer set) targeted the TCR CDR3. Using its own MiXCR run on the multiplex PCR reads, TCRdb lists one record per CDR3 protein. There are roughly 150,000 distinct CDR3 sequences in the sample; around 8.9% occur only once, and 22% lies in the top ten. The sequenced sample was blood. All receptors come from a woman in her late teens or twenties with Graves' hyperthyroidism that later progressed to Graves' ophthalmopathy.

This clonotype was seen ten or more times. The chain is built from TRBV28 and TRBJ2-3; 8 nucleotides align to TRBD1. The CDR3 runs to 14 residues. CDR1 and CDR2 (germline): MDHEN, SYDVKM. Unmatched junction bases numbered 5, after V lost 8 bases and J lost 1 base. CDR3 coding DNA: TGTGCCAGCGAAATGACAGGGGGCACAGATACGCAGTATTTT. Its translation is CASEMTGGTDTQYF.

This clonotype showed up many times. The chain links TRBV29-1 to TRBJ2-7; tentatively, D is TRBD1 or TRBD2 (6 bases each). V lost 4 bases and J 2 bases, leaving 15 bases between the germline ends. The CDR3 is 14 residues long. Germline CDR1 reads SQVTM; CDR2 reads ANQGSEA. The CDR3 DNA is TGCAGCGTTGTTAGCGGCCAGGGGCCCTACGAGCAGTACTTC. This gives the protein CSVVSGQGPYEQYF.

The chain combines TRBV5-1 with TRBJ1-4; D gene uncertain. The CDR3 is 15 residues long. Germline CDR1 reads SGHRS; CDR2 reads YFSETQ. V was trimmed by 0 bases and J by 5 bases, leaving 11 bases between them. CDR3 amino acids: CASSLARSSNEKLFF. The CDR3 DNA reads TGCGCCAGCAGCTTGGCGAGGAGCTCCAATGAAAAACTGTTTTTT.

A few counts support this clonotype. A much larger clone lies one base from this, so it may be a read error. The CDR3 carries no conserved terminal phenylalanine or tryptophan, so it likely arises from a read error. The gene calls are TRBV7-9 and TRBJ1-1; 7 nucleotides align to TRBD1. The CDR3 length is 14 residues. The germline V gene has CDR1 SEHNR and CDR2 FQNEAQ (reference sequence). V was pared by 6 bases and J by 5 bases, with 9 bases of the junction left unmatched. CDR3 DNA: TGTGCCAGCAGATCTAAGGGGGCTGGAACTGAAGCTTTCCTT. It codes for CASRSKGAGTEAFL.

This clonotype was detected many times. The CDR3 DNA sequence: TGTGCCACCAGTGATCGACCGGGACCTCCCCATGTCAGGGATCAGCCCCAGCATTTT. It yields the protein CATSDRPGPPHVRDQPQHF. The genes are TRBV24-1 and TRBJ1-5; possible D gene TRBD1, 5 bases. V gave up 3 bases and J gave up 5 bases, with 25 bases separating them. The length of the CDR3 is 19 residues. In germline, CDR1 is KGHDR, CDR2 SFDVKD.

There are many counts of this clonotype. The chain couples TRBV20-1 to TRBJ2-7; no firm D call. Germline V gives CDR1 DFQATT, CDR2 SNEGSKA (reference sequence). CDR3 size: 12 residues. V was cut by 1 base and J by 1 base, with 5 bases left in between. This chain's CDR3 is CSARVGSYEQYF. In DNA form, the CDR3 reads TGCAGTGCTAGAGTAGGTTCCTACGAGCAGTACTTC.

The chain has TRBV19 and TRBJ2-7, with TRBD1 matching over 7 bases. Germline trimming cut 5 bases from V and 3 bases from J; bases unmatched to any gene: 10. CDR1 LNHDA and CDR2 SQIVND come from the germline V gene (reference sequence). The CDR3 has 15 amino acids. The CDR3 DNA reads as TGTGCCAGTAGTGGTGGGGACAGACCCTTCTACGAGCAGTACTTC. This sequence encodes CASSGGDRPFYEQYF. Drawing the rest from reference TRBV19 and TRBJ2-7, the complete variable domain is DGGITQSPKYLFRKEGQNVTLSCEQNLNHDAMYWYRQDPGQGLRLIYYSQIVNDFQKGDIAEGYSVSREKKESFPLTVTSAQKNPTAFYLCASSGGDRPFYEQYFGPGTRLTVT.

This clonotype was seen ten or more times. The chain joins TRBV7-2 to TRBJ1-3, with D hard to call. Germline V lookup: CDR1 SGHTA, CDR2 FQGNSA. The CDR3 is 15 residues long. V lost 5 bases to trimming and J lost 0 bases, with 11 bases between them. The CDR3 coding sequence is TGTGCCAGCAGCCCAGGACGTTACTCTGGAAACACCATATATTTT. This sequence encodes CASSPGRYSGNTIYF.

Many counts were recorded for this clonotype. The chain carries TRBV6-1 and TRBJ2-7; maybe TRBD2 (6 bases). The CDR3 has 16 residues. Trimming shortened V by 1 base and J by 2 bases, and 15 bases separated the two germline ends. In germline, CDR1 is MNHNS, CDR2 SASEGT. In DNA, the CDR3 is TGTGCCAGCAGTGAAGGTTGGCTAGCGCCTACCTACGAGCAGTACTTC. It yields the protein CASSEGWLAPTYEQYF.

Ten or more counts support this clonotype. J is TRBJ2-2 and V is TRBV27, with 10 bases that match TRBD2. V lost 4 bases to trimming and J lost 8 bases; unmatched junction nucleotides: 13. Germline lookup yields CDR1 MNHEY and CDR2 SMNVEV (reference sequence). The CDR3 has 17 amino acids. The DNA of the CDR3 is TGTGCCAGCAGTTCCCATTCACTAGCGGGAACTAGGGGGGAGCTGTTTTTT. It specifies CASSSHSLAGTRGELFF.

CDR3 sequence: CASSVGLKDYTF. The CDR3 bases are TGTGCCAGCAGTGTGGGACTGAAGGACTACACCTTC. The rearrangement joins TRBV2 to TRBJ1-2; possible D gene TRBD1, 5 bases. The CDR3 totals 12 residues. V was cut by 4 bases and J by 10 bases, with 13 bases left in between. CDR1 and CDR2 (germline): SNHLY, FYNNEI.

In this sample, this clonotype turned up many times. The V call is TRBV6-2 or TRBV6-3, the J call TRBJ1-4, with D perhaps TRBD1 (5 bases). V lost 6 bases and J lost 5, with 16 bases in between. The CDR3 is made up of 15 amino acids. Germline assignment: CDR1 MNHEY and CDR2 SVGEGT. CDR3 amino acids: CASRSPGTGNEKLFF. CDR3 nucleotide sequence: TGTGCCAGCAGGTCCCCCGGGACGGGGAATGAAAAACTGTTTTTT.

This clonotype was seen a few times. The chain recombines TRBV19 with TRBJ2-7; possibly TRBD1 for D (6 bases). CDR3 length: 13 residues. Trimming left V 3 bases short and J 7 bases short, with 13 bases between. Germline V gene sequence: CDR1 LNHDA, CDR2 SQIVND (reference sequence). CDR3: CASSIMQGREQYF. CDR3 DNA: TGTGCCAGTAGTATTATGCAGGGGAGAGAGCAGTACTTC.

This clonotype was recorded at least ten times. The chain recombines TRBV7-3 with TRBJ2-5; 12 nucleotides align to TRBD1. The J segment lost 5 bases and the V segment lost 5 bases, leaving 9 bases of the junction unmatched. CDR3 size: 16 residues. The germline CDR1 and CDR2 sequences are SGHTA and FQGTGA. As DNA, the CDR3 is TGTGCCAGCAGCCCCAGGGGACAGGGGGCGCGGGAGACCCAGTACTTC. It encodes CASSPRGQGARETQYF.

V and J are TRBV7-9 and TRBJ1-3; 11 bases match TRBD1. V was clipped by 3 bases and J by 4 bases; unmatched bases: 2. The CDR3 sequence is 15 residues long. Per the germline V gene, CDR1 is SEHNR and CDR2 is FQNEAQ (reference sequence). CDR3 sequence (DNA): TGTGCCAGCAGCTTGGGACAGGGGGTCGGAAACACCATATATTTT. It yields the protein CASSLGQGVGNTIYF.

The chain uses TRBV9 and TRBJ1-1; maybe TRBD1 (6 bases). CDR1 and CDR2 from the germline V gene are SGDLS and YYNGEE. The length of the CDR3 is 14 residues. Trimming stripped 7 bases from V and 8 bases from J, with 21 bases between. The CDR3: CASGPGTPIEEAFF. In DNA, the CDR3 is TGTGCCAGCGGGCCCGGGACACCGATCGAGGAAGCTTTCTTT.

This clonotype occurred many times. This rearrangement joins TRBV7-8 to TRBJ2-1; D possibly corresponds to TRBD2 (5 bases). V gave up 2 bases and J gave up 12 bases, with 14 bases separating them. Germline loops: CDR1 SGHVS, CDR2 FQNEAQ. CDR3 length equals 13 residues. Here the CDR3 DNA reads TGTGCCAGCAGCTTATTTCCTGGGAGAAGGCAGTTCTTC. Protein: CASSLFPGRRQFF.

In its sample, this clonotype was seen many times. The gene calls are TRBV20-1 and TRBJ2-7; 7 nucleotides match TRBD1. V shed 0 bases and J 3 bases; nucleotides not matched to a gene: 5. The CDR3 consists of 14 residues. Per germline, CDR1 DFQATT and CDR2 SNEGSKA (reference sequence). The chain's CDR3 is CSARDLGGLYEQYF. The CDR3 DNA reads as TGCAGTGCTAGAGATTTAGGGGGCCTCTACGAGCAGTACTTC.

This clonotype was detected many times. Its ends do not fully match the called genes, so a read error is possible. This chain links TRBV6-1 with TRBJ2-6; D could derive from TRBD1 or TRBD2 (5 bases each). This CDR3 is built from 16 residues. CDR1 MNHNS and CDR2 SASEGT come from the germline V gene. The CDR3 nucleotides read TGTGCCAACAGTGACCGGGACGTATCTGGGGCCAACGTCCTGACTTTC. Translated, it gives CANSDRDVSGANVLTF.

This clonotype was counted at least ten times. The chain recombines TRBV27 with TRBJ2-2, with D maybe TRBD2 (5 bases). Germline lookup yields CDR1 MNHEY and CDR2 SMNVEV (reference sequence). V lost 3 bases and J lost 4, with 12 bases in between. This CDR3 spans 15 amino acids. The CDR3 DNA reads TGTGCCAGCAGTTTCACTAGTTCGGCCACCGGGGAGCTGTTTTTT. Translated: CASSFTSSATGELFF.